Listed below are T cell receptor beta chains from one sample, sequenced in a study of blood T cell repertoires in COVID-19. The protocol was immunoSEQ multiplex PCR, while the TCRdb copy is restricted to in-frame clones and leaves out a portion. In the table there are roughly 73,000 clones, roughly 88% of which are singletons. Sequenced input: peripheral blood. The receptors were gathered from a man aged 65 to 85 with active or convalescent COVID-19. Each CDR3 is given with its conserved first and last residue. D genes are given only for firm matches. Clone size appears in some rows only: once, few, many, or a class for an expanded clone.

>TRBJ1-1|TRBD1|-|TRBV4-1
CASSQDRQGGITEAFF
TGCGCCAGCAGCCAAGATAGACAGGGGGGGATCACTGAAGCTTTCTTT
>TRBJ2-7|TRBD1|-|TRBV5-1
CASSHGTDYEQYF
TGCGCCAGCAGCCACGGGACAGACTACGAGCAGTACTTC
>TRBJ1-1|-|-|TRBV7-8
CASSFGENTEAFF
TGTGCCAGCAGCTTCGGGGAGAACACTGAAGCTTTCTTT
>TRBJ1-1|TRBD1|-|TRBV18
CASSRTGQGGGNTEAFF
TGTGCCAGCTCACGGACAGGGCAGGGAGGTGGGAACACTGAAGCTTTCTTT
>TRBJ1-4|-|-|TRBV18
CASSPTGRDEKLFF
TGTGCCAGCTCACCAACAGGGCGGGATGAAAAACTGTTTTTT
>TRBJ2-1|TRBD2|-|TRBV3-1/TRBV3-2
CASSQDLGLALSSYNEQFF
TGTGCCAGCAGCCAAGATCTCGGACTAGCTCTCAGCTCCTACAATGAGCAGTTCTTC
>TRBJ1-2|-|few|TRBV2
CASTLEEGTNYGYTF
TGTGCCAGCACCCTGGAGGAGGGCACCAACTATGGCTACACCTTC
>TRBJ2-3|TRBD1|-|TRBV5-5
CASSMTGGDTQYF
TGTGCCAGCAGCATGACAGGGGGAGATACGCAGTATTTT
>TRBJ2-3|TRBD2|-|TRBV2
CASSLVAGGTDTQYF
TGTGCCAGCAGTTTGGTAGCGGGGGGCACAGATACGCAGTATTTT
>TRBJ1-2|-|few|TRBV5-4
CASSGGLGYGYTF
TGTGCCTCCTCGGGGGGCTTGGGATATGGCTACACCTTC
>TRBJ2-1|TRBD2|-|TRBV19
CASKASGRSYNEQFF
TGTGCCAGTAAGGCTAGCGGGAGGTCCTACAATGAGCAGTTCTTC
>TRBJ2-3|TRBD1|-|TRBV11-2
CASSLFTGVPTDTQYF
TGTGCCAGCAGCTTGTTTACAGGGGTTCCCACAGATACGCAGTATTTT
>TRBJ2-3|TRBD2|-|TRBV3-1/TRBV3-2
CASTLRGTSGVTQYF
TGTGCCAGCACCCTTAGGGGGACTAGCGGAGTTACGCAGTATTTT
>TRBJ2-5|-|-|TRBV24-1
CATSDLWSEETQYF
TGTGCCACCAGTGATTTGTGGTCAGAAGAGACCCAGTACTTC
>TRBJ2-7|TRBD1|once|TRBV6-5
CASSYISTGGGEQYF
TGTGCCAGCAGTTACATTTCGACAGGGGGCGGCGAGCAGTACTTC
>TRBJ1-2|-|-|TRBV27
CASSLSWGDTYGYTF
TGTGCCAGCAGTTTATCATGGGGCGACACCTATGGCTACACCTTC
>TRBJ1-1|-|-|TRBV10-1
CASSGTDTEAFF
TGCGCCAGCAGTGGAACGGACACTGAAGCTTTCTTT
>TRBJ1-2|TRBD1|-|TRBV30
CAWSRDRGKHGYTF
TGTGCCTGGAGCCGGGACAGGGGGAAACATGGCTACACCTTC
>TRBJ2-4|TRBD2|-|TRBV10-2
CASSESSGGVAKNIQYF
TGCGCCAGCAGTGAGTCCAGTGGGGGGGTGGCCAAAAACATTCAGTACTTC
>TRBJ2-2|-|-|TRBV7-9
CASSFSVTGELFF
TGTGCCAGCAGCTTCTCGGTTACCGGGGAGCTGTTTTTT
>TRBJ1-1|-|-|TRBV6-5
CASSRTAATEAFF
TGTGCCAGCAGTCGAACGGCGGCCACTGAAGCTTTCTTT
>TRBJ1-4|-|-|TRBV19
CASSDRDLNEKLFF
TGTGCCAGTAGTGACAGAGATTTGAATGAAAAACTGTTTTTT
>TRBJ2-3|-|-|TRBV6-6
CASSYDRGDTQYF
TGTGCCAGCAGTTACGACCGGGGTGATACGCAGTATTTT
>TRBJ1-6|-|-|TRBV9
CASSVGARYNSPLHF
TGTGCCAGCAGCGTGGGGGCGAGATATAATTCACCCCTCCACTTT
>TRBJ2-1|TRBD1|-|TRBV23-1
CASSQSLAGGHNEQFF
TGCGCCAGCAGTCAATCTCTGGCAGGGGGCCACAATGAGCAGTTCTTC
>TRBJ2-2|TRBD2|-|TRBV19
CASSRLAGGTGELFF
TGTGCCAGTAGTAGACTAGCGGGGGGCACCGGGGAGCTGTTTTTT
>TRBJ2-3|TRBD2|-|TRBV11-3
CASSPSGPSGSYDTQYF
TGTGCCAGCAGCCCCAGCGGCCCCAGCGGGAGTTATGATACGCAGTATTTT
>TRBJ2-7|TRBD1|-|TRBV10-1
CATGTGEGYEQYF
TGCGCCACCGGGACAGGGGAAGGGTACGAGCAGTACTTC
>TRBJ2-7|-|-|TRBV2
CASTANPSVYYEQYF
TGTGCCAGCACCGCAAACCCTAGCGTCTACTACGAGCAGTACTTC
>TRBJ2-1|TRBD2|-|TRBV2
CASSPSEISSGGSYNEQFF
TGTGCCAGCAGCCCTTCGGAGATCTCTAGCGGGGGCTCCTACAATGAGCAGTTCTTC
>TRBJ1-5|TRBD1|-|TRBV19
CASRRDRGINQPQHF
TGTGCCAGTCGCCGGGACAGGGGTATCAATCAGCCCCAGCATTTT
>TRBJ1-1|TRBD1|-|TRBV6-4
CASSRGRDTEAFF
TGTGCCAGCTCCAGGGGGCGAGACACTGAAGCTTTCTTT
>TRBJ2-2|TRBD2|-|TRBV19
CASKDPSGGAGGELFF
TGTGCCAGTAAAGATCCTAGCGGGGGGGCGGGCGGGGAGCTGTTTTTT
>TRBJ2-4|-|-|TRBV24-1
CATSDPSPAGSNIQYF
TGTGCCACCAGTGACCCAAGCCCGGCAGGCTCAAACATTCAGTACTTC
>TRBJ1-1|-|-|TRBV6-5
CASSAGPGFEAFF
TGTGCCAGCAGCGCGGGGCCGGGGTTTGAAGCTTTCTTT
>TRBJ2-3|TRBD1|-|TRBV28
CASRVAGTGDTDTQYF
TGTGCCAGCAGGGTAGCCGGGACAGGGGACACAGATACGCAGTATTTT
>TRBJ2-7|TRBD1|-|TRBV6-1
CASSEGTGSSAYEQYF
TGTGCCAGCAGTGAGGGGACAGGGAGTTCCGCCTACGAGCAGTACTTC
>TRBJ2-1|TRBD2|-|TRBV7-3
CASSLRLAGENEQFF
TGTGCCAGCAGCTTAAGACTAGCGGGGGAAAATGAGCAGTTCTTC
>TRBJ2-3|-|-|TRBV29-1
CSARAPGDTQYF
TGCAGCGCCCGAGCTCCGGGAGATACGCAGTATTTT
>TRBJ1-5|-|-|TRBV25-1
CASSEPGFSQPQHF
TGTGCCAGCAGTGAACCCGGGTTCAGCCAGCCCCAGCATTTT
>TRBJ2-2|TRBD2|-|TRBV7-9
CASRTTSARAGGGELFF
TGTGCCAGCAGGACGACTAGCGCGCGAGCCGGGGGCGGGGAGCTGTTTTTT
>TRBJ2-3|TRBD2|-|TRBV7-9
CASRGLADTQYF
TGTGCCAGCAGGGGACTAGCGGATACGCAGTATTTT
>TRBJ1-4|-|-|TRBV7-9
CASSFPPGTQKLFF
TGTGCCAGCAGCTTCCCCCCCGGGACACAAAAACTGTTTTTT
>TRBJ1-6|-|-|TRBV19
CASRPGVMSSPLHF
TGTGCCAGTAGGCCGGGAGTCATGAGTTCACCCCTCCACTTT
>TRBJ1-5|TRBD1|-|TRBV28
CASSLLRGVNQPQHF
TGTGCCAGCAGTTTACTCAGGGGGGTCAATCAGCCCCAGCATTTT
>TRBJ2-2|-|-|TRBV5-1
CASRRPNTGELFF
TGCGCCAGCAGGCGCCCGAACACCGGGGAGCTGTTTTTT
>TRBJ2-5|-|few|TRBV3-1/TRBV3-2
CASSQDRETQYF
TGTGCCAGCAGCCAAGATCGGGAGACCCAGTACTTC
>TRBJ1-1|-|-|TRBV20-1
CSARGATEAFF
TGCAGTGCTAGGGGCGCCACTGAAGCTTTCTTT
>TRBJ1-6|-|-|TRBV30
CAWLWGGRLKNSPLHF
TGTGCCTGGTTATGGGGGGGCAGATTGAAGAATTCACCCCTCCACTTT
>TRBJ1-4|-|-|TRBV11-2
CASSRRTGSAEKLFF
TGTGCCAGCAGCCGGAGGACTGGTTCAGCTGAAAAACTGTTTTTT
>TRBJ1-4|-|-|TRBV6-6
CASSSGATNEKLFF
TGTGCCAGCAGTTCAGGGGCAACTAATGAAAAACTGTTTTTT
>TRBJ1-4|-|-|TRBV7-8
CASSFVSTNEKLFF
TGTGCCAGCAGCTTTGTGTCTACTAATGAAAAACTGTTTTTT
>TRBJ2-7|-|-|TRBV6-5
CASSRSQGYEQYF
TGTGCCAGCAGTCGAAGCCAGGGGTACGAGCAGTACTTC
>TRBJ2-3|TRBD1|-|TRBV9
CASSSGTGGRDTQYF
TGTGCCAGCAGCTCGGGGACAGGGGGAAGAGATACGCAGTATTTT
>TRBJ2-1|TRBD2|-|TRBV3-1/TRBV3-2
CASSPRGTINEQFF
TGTGCCAGCAGCCCCCGGGGGACTATCAATGAGCAGTTCTTC
>TRBJ2-3|TRBD1|-|TRBV6-4
CASSVDRGPTDTQYF
TGTGCCAGCAGTGTGGACAGGGGACCCACAGATACGCAGTATTTT
>TRBJ1-1|-|-|TRBV30
CAWRRGNTEAFF
TGTGCCTGGAGACGGGGGAACACTGAAGCTTTCTTT
>TRBJ2-5|TRBD1|-|TRBV7-9
CASSTGQQETQYF
TGTGCCAGCAGCACGGGACAGCAAGAGACCCAGTACTTC
>TRBJ2-3|TRBD2|-|TRBV3-1/TRBV3-2
CALPGLPTDTQYF
TGTGCCCTTCCGGGACTACCCACAGATACGCAGTATTTT
>TRBJ2-3|-|-|TRBV5-5
CASSPIGDSTDTQYF
TGTGCCAGCAGCCCCATAGGGGATAGCACAGATACGCAGTATTTT